This TCR beta chain is from a study of blood T cell repertoires in COVID-19. With 3 bases clipped from V and 5 bases from J, the junction kept 3 bases outside the gene matches. Germline loops: CDR1 KGHSH, CDR2 LQKENI. The CDR3 is 14 amino acids. Some clones are missing from TCRdb's copy, which holds only in-frame ones; the method was immunoSEQ multiplex PCR. This sample carries about 210,000 clones, more than 85% of them seen once, and the ten largest clones take less than 0.75%. This sequence joins TRBV18 and TRBJ1-4; TRBD1 matches 7 bases. Sequencing input: peripheral blood. This TCR came from a man between 40 and 49 years old with acute or convalescent COVID-19. The CDR3 DNA is TGTGCCAGCTCACCGGGACAGACAAATGAAAAACTGTTTTTT. Translated, it gives CASSPGQTNEKLFF. The whole variable domain, filled in from reference TRBV18 and TRBJ1-4, reads NAGVMQNPRHLVRRRGQEARLRCSPMKGHSHVYWYRQLPEEGLKFMVYLQKENIIDESGMPKERFSAEFPKEGPSILRIQQVVRGDSAAYFCASSPGQTNEKLFFGSGTQLSVL.